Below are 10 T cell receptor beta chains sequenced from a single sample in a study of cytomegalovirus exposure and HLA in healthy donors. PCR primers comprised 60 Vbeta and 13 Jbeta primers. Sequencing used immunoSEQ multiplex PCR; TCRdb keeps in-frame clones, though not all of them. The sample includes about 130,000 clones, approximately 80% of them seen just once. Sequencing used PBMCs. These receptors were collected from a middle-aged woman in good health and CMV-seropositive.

CDR3 sequence reads: CASSQAGAASSSYNEQFF. CDR3 bases: TGCGCCAGCAGCCAAGCGGGTGCGGCCAGCTCCTCCTACAATGAGCAGTTCTTC. The chain uses TRBV4-1 and TRBJ2-1; D unresolved. CDR1 is MGHRA, CDR2 YSYEKL, per germline. This CDR3 comprises 18 residues. The V and J ends lost 1 base and 0 bases respectively, with 16 bases between them.

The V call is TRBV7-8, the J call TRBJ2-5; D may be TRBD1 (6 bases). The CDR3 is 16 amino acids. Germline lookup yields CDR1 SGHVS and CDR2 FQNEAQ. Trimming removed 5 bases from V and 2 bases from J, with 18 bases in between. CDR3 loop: CASSPNYRVGQETQYF. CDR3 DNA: TGTGCCAGCAGCCCCAACTACAGGGTTGGGCAAGAGACCCAGTACTTC.

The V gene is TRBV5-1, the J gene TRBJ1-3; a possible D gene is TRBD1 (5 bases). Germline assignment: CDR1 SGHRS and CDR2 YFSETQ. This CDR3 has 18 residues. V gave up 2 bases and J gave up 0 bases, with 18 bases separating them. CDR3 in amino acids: CASSFSPGLLSSGNTIYF. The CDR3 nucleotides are TGCGCCAGCAGCTTTTCACCAGGGCTTCTGAGCTCTGGAAACACCATATATTTT.

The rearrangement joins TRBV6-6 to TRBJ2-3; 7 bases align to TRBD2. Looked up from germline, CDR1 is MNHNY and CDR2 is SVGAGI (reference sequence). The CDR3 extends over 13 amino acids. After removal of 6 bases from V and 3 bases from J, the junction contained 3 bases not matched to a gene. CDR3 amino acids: CASSRLATDTQYF. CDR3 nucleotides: TGTGCCAGCAGCAGACTAGCAACAGATACGCAGTATTTT.

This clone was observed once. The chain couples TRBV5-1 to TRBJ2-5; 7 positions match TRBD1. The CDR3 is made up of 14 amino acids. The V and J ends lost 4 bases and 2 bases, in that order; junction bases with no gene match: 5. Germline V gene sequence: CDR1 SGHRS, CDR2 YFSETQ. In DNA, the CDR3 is TGCGCCAGCAGCGACCCGACAGGGCAAGAGACCCAGTACTTC. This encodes CASSDPTGQETQYF.

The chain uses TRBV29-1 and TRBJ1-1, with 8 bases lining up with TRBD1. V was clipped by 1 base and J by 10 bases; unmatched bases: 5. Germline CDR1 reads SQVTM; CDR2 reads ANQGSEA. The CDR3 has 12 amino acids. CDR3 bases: TGCAGCGTTGAAGTTCAGGGGGCTCGAGCTTTCTTT. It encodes CSVEVQGARAFF.

CDR3 DNA sequence: TGTGCCAGCAGCGTATTGCGGGCCCCTTGCGAGCAGTACTTC. This encodes CASSVLRAPCEQYF. The chain couples TRBV25-1 to TRBJ2-7; D is perhaps TRBD2 (5 bases). The V gene lost 6 bases and the J gene lost 6 bases, with 18 bases spanning the gap. CDR1 and CDR2 from the germline V gene are MGHDK and SYGVNS. There are 14 residues in the CDR3.

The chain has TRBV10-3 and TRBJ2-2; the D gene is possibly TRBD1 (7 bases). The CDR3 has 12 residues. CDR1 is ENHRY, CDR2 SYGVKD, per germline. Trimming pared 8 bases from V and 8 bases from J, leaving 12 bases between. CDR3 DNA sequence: TGTGCCATCGGCGGGACAGCGGGGGAGCTGTTTTTT. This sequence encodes CAIGGTAGELFF.

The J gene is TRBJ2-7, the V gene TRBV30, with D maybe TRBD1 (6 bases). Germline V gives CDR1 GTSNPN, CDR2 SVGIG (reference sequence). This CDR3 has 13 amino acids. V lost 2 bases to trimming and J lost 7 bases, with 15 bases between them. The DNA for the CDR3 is TGTGCCTGGAGTCGAAACAGGGCCCTAGAGCAGTACTTC. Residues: CAWSRNRALEQYF. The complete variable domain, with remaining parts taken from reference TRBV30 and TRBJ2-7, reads SQTIHQWPATLVQPVGSPLSLECTVEGTSNPNLYWYRQAAGRGLQLLFYSVGIGQISSEVPQNLSASRPQDRQFILSSKKLLLSDSGFYLCAWSRNRALEQYFGPGTRLTVT.

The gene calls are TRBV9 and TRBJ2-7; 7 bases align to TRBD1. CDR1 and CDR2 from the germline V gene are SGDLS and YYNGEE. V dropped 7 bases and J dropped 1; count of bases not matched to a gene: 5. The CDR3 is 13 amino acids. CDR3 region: CASAPGQSYEQYF. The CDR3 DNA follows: TGTGCCAGCGCCCCGGGACAGTCCTACGAGCAGTACTTC.